Presented here are 2 T cell receptor beta chains from one specimen sequenced in a study of T cells in Graves' hyperthyroidism and ophthalmopathy. RNA transcripts served as the template for amplifying TCR beta CDR3 regions. The HTBI primer set was used in a first-round RT-PCR of the TCR CDR3. TCRdb reprocessed the multiplex PCR reads with MiXCR, giving one entry per CDR3 protein. The data hold hundreds of thousands of distinct CDR3 sequences, with about 19% observed a single time. Input material: blood. These receptors came from a woman younger than 35 with Graves' hyperthyroidism.

This sequence joins TRBV12-3 or TRBV12-4 and TRBJ2-7; 12 bases align to TRBD2. J lost 0 bases, V lost 6 bases, and 6 bases had no gene match. The CDR3 runs 16 residues. The DNA for the CDR3 is TGTGCCAGCAGGGCCGGGACTAGCGGGCTCTCCTACGAGCAGTACTTC. Residues: CASRAGTSGLSYEQYF.

At least ten counts were recorded for this clonotype. CDR3 in DNA: TGTGCCACCAGTGGGGGGGCGGAGACCCAGTACTTC. Protein product: CATSGGAETQYF. The gene calls are TRBV24-1 and TRBJ2-5; the D gene could be TRBD1 or TRBD2 (6 bases each). The CDR3 sequence is 12 residues long. CDR1 and CDR2 (germline): KGHDR, SFDVKD. The V end lost 5 bases, the J end lost 5 bases, and 8 bases lay between the germline ends.